This T cell receptor (beta chain) was captured in a study of blood T cells in healthy people across ages. For the study at large: There was about one barcoded beta molecule captured by template switching per two T cells. Study-wide findings and caveats: Diversity was higher, and naive CD4+ cells more numerous, in long-lived donors than in aged donors.

The germline CDR1 and CDR2 sequences are PRHDT and FYEKMQ (reference sequence). The CDR3 length is 14 residues. V gave up 5 bases and J gave up 0 bases, with 11 bases separating them. Concerning this clonotype: Its antigen is still unknown.

Ranging in age from roughly 6 to 90, the donors were healthy Caucasian individuals from Russia. A minimum of 6 micrograms of total RNA was extracted per sample. Then a second PCR, running roughly 7 to 11 cycles, was carried out with a sample-barcoded 5' primer and a J-beta primer mix. TCRdb used MiXCR to reprocess the 5' RACE reads, holding one entry per CDR3 protein. The sample yields 980,000 or so distinct CDR3 sequences, roughly 48% seen once. This receptor was identified in a man aged 25 to 40 in good health. The V gene is TRBV13, the J gene TRBJ2-7, with D maybe TRBD2 (6 bases). Sequenced: blood. CDR3 sequence (DNA): TGTGCCAGCAGCGAGGGACTTACCTCCTACGAGCAGTACTTC. Translation: CASSEGLTSYEQYF.